This T cell receptor (beta chain) was found in a study of tumor-infiltrating lymphocytes in primary liver carcinoma. Total RNA and DNA came together from around 20-30 mg of bulk tissue without cell sorting. The investigators made TCR beta cDNA from around 540 ng total RNA, using a constant-region primer. What produced the TCR beta libraries was three nested multiplex PCR rounds using slightly modified ARM-PCR. For approximately 10 cycles apiece, the opening two PCR rounds ran with TRBV1-TRBV30 forward primers and a C-beta reverse primer. In TCRdb, the multiplex PCR reads were re-called with MiXCR into one record per CDR3 protein. The sample lists 80,000 or so distinct CDR3 sequences, 60% to 80% occurring once. CDR1 is SGHRS, CDR2 YFSETQ, per germline. This CDR3 contains 16 residues. With respect to this clonotype: This may be a read error, as it is one base from a much larger clone.

Sequences were obtained from liver tumor tissue from sampling region 4. Stated subset: tumor region T4, right-lateral pole. The TCR was taken from a woman aged 60 to 75 with primary liver carcinoma and hepatitis B virus infection. The V call is TRBV5-1, the J call TRBJ2-1; 8 bases match TRBD2. The CDR3 DNA sequence: TGCGTCAGCAGGCCAAGGGAAGCGGGGGCGTACAATGAGCAGTTCTTC. This codes for CVSRPREAGAYNEQFF.